This T cell receptor (beta chain) was recorded in a study of blood T cell repertoires in COVID-19. As for the study in general: Acute and convalescent COVID-19 specimens originated in the United States, Italy and Spain. From T cells, B-cell-depleted T cells, or PBMCs came the material, which was cDNA or gDNA.

The CDR3 loop spans 16 amino acids. V was clipped by 4 bases and J by 2 bases, with 17 bases between them. Germline CDR1 and CDR2: SGHRS and YFSETQ. In Seattle, patients joined the study during active infection and were tracked longitudinally. The data were produced by immunoSEQ multiplex PCR, yet TCRdb's version contains in-frame clones alone and is incomplete. The sample has fewer than 400,000 clones; about 90% are singletons. This sequence originates from a woman aged 25 to 39 with COVID-19, enrolled during active disease. Specimen: peripheral blood. The chain carries TRBV5-1 and TRBJ2-3; maybe TRBD2 (6 bases). CDR3 sequence reads: CASSPGGISPTDTQYF. The CDR3 DNA reads as TGCGCCAGCAGCCCCGGGGGTATCTCACCCACAGATACGCAGTATTTT.